This entry is about one T cell receptor (beta chain). Trimming pared 6 bases from V and 1 base from J, leaving 15 bases between. The CDR3 spans 15 residues. Germline values: CDR1 MDHEN, CDR2 SYDVKM. This sample was taken from a study of PD-L1 blockade in urothelial cancer. The wider study: T cells numbered a median of approximately 150,000 in the blood samples.

Measured with immunoSEQ multiplex PCR; TCRdb has only the in-frame clones, and not every one. Among around 71,000 clones listed, 85% were seen once. Time point given: pretreatment peripheral blood. Patients each gave 1 to 8 samples, pretreatment and on-treatment. The sample consisted of PBMCs, taken around atezolizumab (anti-PD-L1) treatment. The chain combines TRBV28 with TRBJ1-1, with D maybe TRBD1 (5 bases). This clonotype originated in a man aged 40-55 years with urothelial cancer. The CDR3 here is CASSRNVRANTEAFF. In nucleotides, the CDR3 is TGTGCCAGCAGCCGAAATGTCAGGGCGAACACTGAAGCTTTCTTT.